This TCR beta chain comes out of a study of shared clonotypes between healthy human individuals. CDR3 length equals 15 residues. The V end was cut by 5 bases, the J end by 8 bases, with 20 bases between. Germline V gene sequence: CDR1 SGHTA, CDR2 FQGTGA. This clone was seen only once. Sequencing used immunoSEQ multiplex PCR; TCRdb keeps in-frame clones, though not all of them. The table has about 1.9 million clones, roughly 95% seen once; the top ten hold roughly 1.7%. Naive CD8 cells lacked CD45RO, underwent positive selection for CCR7 and left out terminally differentiated effector memory CD45RA+ cells.

Sequencing was done on a sample of naive CD8+ T cells from PBMCs. This TCR was sampled from a man in his late teens or twenties in good health. Some clones in this sample may be carry-over from other donors' samples. The chain couples TRBV7-3 to TRBJ2-3; no clear D gene. CDR3 loop: CASSPTVDYQSTQYF. CDR3 DNA: TGTGCCAGCAGCCCTACTGTCGATTATCAGAGTACGCAGTATTTT.